This TCR beta chain was identified in a study of PD-1 blockade in mismatch repair-deficient tumors. Trimming took 6 bases from V and 2 from J, leaving 14 bases between them. Per the germline V gene, CDR1 is LGHNT and CDR2 is FRNRAP. The CDR3 spans 15 residues. Sequenced by immunoSEQ multiplex PCR; TCRdb stores in-frame clones only, minus some. The data contain roughly 15,000 clones, approximately 82% of them seen just once; the ten biggest clones take up about 1.8%. The chain employs TRBV12-5 and TRBJ2-1; tentatively, D is TRBD1 (5 bases). This sequence was found in an adult with mismatch repair-deficient cancer. The source material was PBMCs, sampled less than 15 weeks after starting pembrolizumab. The CDR3 loop reads CASGDRAGPYNEQFF. CDR3 nucleotide sequence: TGTGCTAGTGGCGACAGAGCTGGGCCCTACAATGAGCAGTTCTTC.